This T cell receptor (beta chain) was profiled in a study of T cell clonality in common variable immunodeficiency. Study results and limitations: Fewer deletions and N-nucleotide insertions were reportedly seen in common variable immunodeficiency TCR beta sequences.

This clone turned up a few times. Its antigen is unknown. From the germline J gene comes the end of the CDR3, since the read stops 3 residues before it. This CDR3 is 13 amino acids long. V lost 4 bases and J 1 base, leaving 7 bases between the germline ends. CDR1 is GTSNPN and CDR2 is SVGIG in the germline V gene (reference sequence). Sequenced by immunoSEQ multiplex PCR; TCRdb stores in-frame clones only, minus some. The sample yields under 40,000 clones, without any singletons. The chain joins TRBV30 to TRBJ2-2, with D tentatively TRBD1 (5 bases). The receptor was isolated from a human donor with common variable immunodeficiency. Sequencing was done on a sample of peripheral blood mononuclear cells. CDR3 region: CAWIRGNTGELFF. Incomplete CDR3 DNA: TGTGCCTGGATAAGGGGGAACACCGGGGAG.